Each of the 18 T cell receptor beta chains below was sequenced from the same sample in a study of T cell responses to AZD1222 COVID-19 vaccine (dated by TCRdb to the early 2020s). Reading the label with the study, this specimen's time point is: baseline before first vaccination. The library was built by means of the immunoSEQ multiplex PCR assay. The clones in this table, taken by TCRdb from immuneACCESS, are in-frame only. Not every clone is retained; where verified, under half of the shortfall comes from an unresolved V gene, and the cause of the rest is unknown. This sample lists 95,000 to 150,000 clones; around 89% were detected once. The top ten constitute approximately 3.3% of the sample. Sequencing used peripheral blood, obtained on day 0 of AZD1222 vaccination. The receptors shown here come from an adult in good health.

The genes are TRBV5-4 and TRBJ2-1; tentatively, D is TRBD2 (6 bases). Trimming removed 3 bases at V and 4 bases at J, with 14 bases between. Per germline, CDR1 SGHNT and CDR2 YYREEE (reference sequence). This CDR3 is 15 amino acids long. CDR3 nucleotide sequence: TGTGCCAGCAGCTCCTCCGGGACTTGGTACAATGAGCAGTTCTTC. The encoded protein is CASSSSGTWYNEQFF. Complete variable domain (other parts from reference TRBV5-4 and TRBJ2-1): ETGVTQSPTHLIKTRGQQVTLRCSSQSGHNTVSWYQQALGQGPQFIFQYYREEENGRGNFPPRFSGLQFPNYSSELNVNALELDDSALYLCASSSSGTWYNEQFFGPGTRLTVL.

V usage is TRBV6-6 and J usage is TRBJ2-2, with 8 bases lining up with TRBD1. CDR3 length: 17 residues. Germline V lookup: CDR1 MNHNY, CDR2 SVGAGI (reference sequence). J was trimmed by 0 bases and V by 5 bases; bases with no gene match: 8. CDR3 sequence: CASSLDRGPANTGELFF. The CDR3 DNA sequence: TGTGCCAGCAGTCTCGACAGGGGTCCCGCGAACACCGGGGAGCTGTTTTTT.

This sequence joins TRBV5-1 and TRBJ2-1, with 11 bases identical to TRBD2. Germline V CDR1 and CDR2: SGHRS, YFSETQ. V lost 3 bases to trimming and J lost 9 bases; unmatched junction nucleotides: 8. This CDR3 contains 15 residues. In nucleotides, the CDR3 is TGCGCCAGCAGCTCATTAGCGGGAGGGTCTGGTGAGCAGTTCTTC. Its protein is CASSSLAGGSGEQFF. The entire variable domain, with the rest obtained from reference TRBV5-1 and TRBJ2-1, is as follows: KAGVTQTPRYLIKTRGQQVTLSCSPISGHRSVSWYQQTPGQGLQFLFEYFSETQRNKGNFPGRFSGRQFSNSRSEMNVSTLELGDSALYLCASSSLAGGSGEQFFGPGTRLTVL.

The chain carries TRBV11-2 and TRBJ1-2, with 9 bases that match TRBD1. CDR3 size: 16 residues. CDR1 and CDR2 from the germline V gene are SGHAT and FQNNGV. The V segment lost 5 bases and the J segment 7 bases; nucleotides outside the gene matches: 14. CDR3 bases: TGTGCCAGCAGCCCAGCGGGTTGGGACAGGGCTCGTGGCTACACCTTC. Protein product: CASSPAGWDRARGYTF.

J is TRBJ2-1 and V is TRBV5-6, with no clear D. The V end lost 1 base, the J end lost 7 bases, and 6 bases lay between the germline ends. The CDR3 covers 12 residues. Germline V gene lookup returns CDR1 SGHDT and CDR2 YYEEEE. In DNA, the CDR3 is TGTGCCAGCAGCTTGAACGCGAATGAGCAGTTCTTC. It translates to CASSLNANEQFF.

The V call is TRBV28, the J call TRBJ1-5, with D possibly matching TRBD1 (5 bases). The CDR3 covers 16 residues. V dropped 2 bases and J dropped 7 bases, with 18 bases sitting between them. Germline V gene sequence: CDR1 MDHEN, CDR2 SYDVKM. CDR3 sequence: CASSLNRGSARQPQHF. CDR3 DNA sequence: TGTGCCAGCAGTTTAAATCGGGGGTCCGCCAGGCAGCCCCAGCATTTT.

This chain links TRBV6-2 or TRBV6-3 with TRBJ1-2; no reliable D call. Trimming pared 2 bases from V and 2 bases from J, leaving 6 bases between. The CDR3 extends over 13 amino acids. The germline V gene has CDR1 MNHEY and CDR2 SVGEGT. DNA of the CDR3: TGTGCCAGCAGTTACGTGACCAACTATGGCTACACCTTC. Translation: CASSYVTNYGYTF.

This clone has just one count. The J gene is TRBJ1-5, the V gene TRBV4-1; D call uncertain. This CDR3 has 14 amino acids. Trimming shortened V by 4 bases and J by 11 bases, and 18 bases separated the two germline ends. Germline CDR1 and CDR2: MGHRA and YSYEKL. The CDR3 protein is CASSPEAHFEAQHF. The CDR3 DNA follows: TGCGCCAGCAGCCCCGAGGCCCATTTCGAGGCCCAGCATTTT.

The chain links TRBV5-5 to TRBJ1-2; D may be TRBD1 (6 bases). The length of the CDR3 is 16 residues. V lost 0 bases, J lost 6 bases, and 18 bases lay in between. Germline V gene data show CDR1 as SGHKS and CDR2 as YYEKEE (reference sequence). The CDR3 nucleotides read TGTGCCAGCAGCTTGGCGCTCCGGGGGCTTCTTGATGGCTACACCTTC. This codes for CASSLALRGLLDGYTF.

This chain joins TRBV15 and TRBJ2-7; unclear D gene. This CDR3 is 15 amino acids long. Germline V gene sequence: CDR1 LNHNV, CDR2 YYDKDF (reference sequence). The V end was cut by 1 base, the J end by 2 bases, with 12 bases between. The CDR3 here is CATSRAKGRTYEQYF. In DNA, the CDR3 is TGTGCCACCAGCAGAGCGAAGGGTAGGACCTACGAGCAGTACTTC.

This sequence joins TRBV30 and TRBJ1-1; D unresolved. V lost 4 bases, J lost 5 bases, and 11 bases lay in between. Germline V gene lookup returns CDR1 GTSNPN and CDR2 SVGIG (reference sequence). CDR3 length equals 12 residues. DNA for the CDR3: TGTGCCTGGAAAGTAGCCAAAACTGAAGCTTTCTTT. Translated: CAWKVAKTEAFF.

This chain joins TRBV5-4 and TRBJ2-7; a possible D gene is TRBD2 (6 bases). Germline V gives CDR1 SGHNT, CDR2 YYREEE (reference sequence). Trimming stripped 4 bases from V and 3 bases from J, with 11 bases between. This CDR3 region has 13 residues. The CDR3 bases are TGTGCCAGCAGCCGGGGGATCGTCTACGAGCAGTACTTC. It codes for CASSRGIVYEQYF.

DNA of the CDR3: TGTGCCAGCAGCTTGGGGGGTAGGGCCTACGAGCAGTACTTC. Translated, it gives CASSLGGRAYEQYF. The chain employs TRBV5-6 and TRBJ2-7; D call uncertain. Trimming took 0 bases from V and 2 from J, leaving 9 bases between them. The CDR3 extends over 14 amino acids. Germline-derived CDR1 and CDR2 are SGHDT and YYEEEE.

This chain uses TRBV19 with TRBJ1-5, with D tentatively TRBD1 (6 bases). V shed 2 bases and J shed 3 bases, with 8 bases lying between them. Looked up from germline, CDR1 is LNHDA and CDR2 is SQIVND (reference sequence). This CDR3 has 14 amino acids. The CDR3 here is CASSIRDNNQPQHF. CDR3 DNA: TGTGCCAGTAGTATACGGGACAACAATCAGCCCCAGCATTTT. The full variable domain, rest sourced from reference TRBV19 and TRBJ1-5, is DGGITQSPKYLFRKEGQNVTLSCEQNLNHDAMYWYRQDPGQGLRLIYYSQIVNDFQKGDIAEGYSVSREKKESFPLTVTSAQKNPTAFYLCASSIRDNNQPQHFGDGTRLSIL.

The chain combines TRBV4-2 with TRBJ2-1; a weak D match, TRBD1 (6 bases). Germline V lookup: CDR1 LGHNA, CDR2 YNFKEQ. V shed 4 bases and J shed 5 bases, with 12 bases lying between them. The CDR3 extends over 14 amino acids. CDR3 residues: CASSRSDSNNEQFF. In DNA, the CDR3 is TGTGCCAGCAGCCGCTCGGACAGTAACAATGAGCAGTTCTTC.

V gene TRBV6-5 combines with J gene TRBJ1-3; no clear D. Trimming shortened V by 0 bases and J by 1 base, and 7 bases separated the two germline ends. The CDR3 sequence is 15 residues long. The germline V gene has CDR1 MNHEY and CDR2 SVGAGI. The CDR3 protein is CASSYSAGSGNTIYF. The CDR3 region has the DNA TGTGCCAGCAGTTACTCTGCTGGGTCTGGAAACACCATATATTTT.

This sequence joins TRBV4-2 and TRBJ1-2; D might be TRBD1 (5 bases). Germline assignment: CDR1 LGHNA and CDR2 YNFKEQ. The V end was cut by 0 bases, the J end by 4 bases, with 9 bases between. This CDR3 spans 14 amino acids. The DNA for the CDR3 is TGTGCCAGCAGCCAAGAGAGGGGCAGCTATGGCTACACCTTC. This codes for CASSQERGSYGYTF.

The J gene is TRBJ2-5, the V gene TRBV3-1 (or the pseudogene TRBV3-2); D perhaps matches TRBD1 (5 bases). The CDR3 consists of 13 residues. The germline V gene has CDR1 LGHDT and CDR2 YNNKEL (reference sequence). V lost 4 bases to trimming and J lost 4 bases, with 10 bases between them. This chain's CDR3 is CASSPGLGETQYF. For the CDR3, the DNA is TGTGCCAGCAGCCCAGGGTTAGGAGAGACCCAGTACTTC.